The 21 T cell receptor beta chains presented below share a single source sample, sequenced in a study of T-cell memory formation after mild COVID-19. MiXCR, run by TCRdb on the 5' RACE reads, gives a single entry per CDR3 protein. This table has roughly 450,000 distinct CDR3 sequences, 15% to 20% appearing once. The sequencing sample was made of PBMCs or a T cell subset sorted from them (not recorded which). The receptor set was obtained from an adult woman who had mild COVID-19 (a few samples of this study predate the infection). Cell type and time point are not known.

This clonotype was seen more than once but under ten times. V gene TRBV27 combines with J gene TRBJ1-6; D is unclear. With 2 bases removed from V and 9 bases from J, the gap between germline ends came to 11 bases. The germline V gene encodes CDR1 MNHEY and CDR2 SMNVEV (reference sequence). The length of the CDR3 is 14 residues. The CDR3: CASSLGPGSSPLHF. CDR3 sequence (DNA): TGTGCCAGCAGTTTAGGGCCGGGCAGTTCACCCCTCCACTTT.

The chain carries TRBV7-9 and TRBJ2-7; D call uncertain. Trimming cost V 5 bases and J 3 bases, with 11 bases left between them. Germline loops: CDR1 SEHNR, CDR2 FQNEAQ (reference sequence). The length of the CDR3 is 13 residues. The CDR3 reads CASSQKYSYEQYF. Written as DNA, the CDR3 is TGTGCCAGCAGCCAAAAGTACAGCTACGAGCAGTACTTC.

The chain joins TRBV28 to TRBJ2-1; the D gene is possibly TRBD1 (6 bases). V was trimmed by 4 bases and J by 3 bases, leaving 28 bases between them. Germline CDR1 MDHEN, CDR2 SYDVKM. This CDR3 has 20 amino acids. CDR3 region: CASSSYHRVESSPGYNEQFF. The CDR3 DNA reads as TGTGCCAGCAGTTCTTACCACAGGGTCGAATCATCTCCGGGCTACAATGAGCAGTTCTTC.

The CDR3 DNA follows: TGTGCCTCCAGAGGGGAGGGTCTCTCTGGGGCCAACGTCCTGACTTTC. This encodes CASRGEGLSGANVLTF. The chain joins TRBV4-2 to TRBJ2-6; 7 bases are a match to TRBD2. The CDR3 consists of 16 residues. Losses at the gene ends were 11 bases for V and 0 bases for J; bases not matched to a gene: 10. CDR1 is LGHNA and CDR2 is YNFKEQ in the germline V gene.

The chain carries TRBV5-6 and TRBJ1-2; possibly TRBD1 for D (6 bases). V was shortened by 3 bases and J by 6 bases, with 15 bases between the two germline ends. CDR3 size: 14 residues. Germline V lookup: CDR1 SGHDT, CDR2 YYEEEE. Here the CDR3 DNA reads TGTGCCAGCAGCTCTGTACAGGGAGCGAATGGCTACACCTTC. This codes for CASSSVQGANGYTF.

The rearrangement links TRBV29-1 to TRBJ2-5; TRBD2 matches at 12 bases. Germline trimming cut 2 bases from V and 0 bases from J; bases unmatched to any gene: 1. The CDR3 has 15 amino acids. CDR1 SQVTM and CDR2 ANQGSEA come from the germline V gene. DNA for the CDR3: TGCAGCGTTGAACTAGCGGGGGGGTACCAAGAGACCCAGTACTTC. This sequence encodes CSVELAGGYQETQYF.

The CDR3 nucleotides are TGCGCCAGCAGCTTAATCGGGAACTACGAGCAGTACTTC. Translated: CASSLIGNYEQYF. This chain connects TRBV5-1 to TRBJ2-7, with a tentative D call TRBD2 (5 bases). CDR1 and CDR2 (germline): SGHRS, YFSETQ. With 2 bases removed from V and 3 bases from J, the gap between germline ends came to 9 bases. The CDR3 length is 13 residues. The variable domain in full, with the rest retrieved from reference TRBV5-1 and TRBJ2-7, is KAGVTQTPRYLIKTRGQQVTLSCSPISGHRSVSWYQQTPGQGLQFLFEYFSETQRNKGNFPGRFSGRQFSNSRSEMNVSTLELGDSALYLCASSLIGNYEQYFGPGTRLTVT.

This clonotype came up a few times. CDR3 in DNA: TGTGCCAGCAGTCGTGGGGGACCAAATGAGCAGTTCTTC. This gives the protein CASSRGGPNEQFF. This sequence joins TRBV11-1 and TRBJ2-1; D possibly uses TRBD1 or TRBD2 (5 bases each). V lost 6 bases to trimming and J lost 7 bases, with 13 bases between them. From germline, CDR1 is SGHAT and CDR2 FQDESV (reference sequence). The CDR3 totals 13 residues.

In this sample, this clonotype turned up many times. The CDR3 sequence is CASTYKVNEQFF. The CDR3 nucleotides are TGTGCCAGCACCTACAAGGTCAATGAGCAGTTCTTC. This chain links TRBV6-1 with TRBJ2-1, with D hard to call. Between the trimmed V and J ends, which lost 7 bases and 6 bases, there was a span of 10 bases. The CDR3 covers 12 residues. Germline V gives CDR1 MNHNS, CDR2 SASEGT.

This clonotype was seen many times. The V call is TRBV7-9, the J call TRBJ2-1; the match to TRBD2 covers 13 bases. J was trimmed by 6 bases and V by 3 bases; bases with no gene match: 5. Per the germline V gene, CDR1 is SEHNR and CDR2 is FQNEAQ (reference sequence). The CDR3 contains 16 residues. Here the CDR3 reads CASSFSRTSGSNEQFF. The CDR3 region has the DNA TGTGCCAGCAGCTTTTCCCGGACTAGCGGGAGCAATGAGCAGTTCTTC.

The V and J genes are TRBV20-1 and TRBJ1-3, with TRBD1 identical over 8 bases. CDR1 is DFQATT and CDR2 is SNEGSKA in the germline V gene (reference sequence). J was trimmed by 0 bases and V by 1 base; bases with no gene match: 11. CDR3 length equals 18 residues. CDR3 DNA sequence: TGCAGTGCTAGAGGTCCCGGGACAGGATCGAGCTCTGGAAACACCATATATTTT. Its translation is CSARGPGTGSSSGNTIYF.

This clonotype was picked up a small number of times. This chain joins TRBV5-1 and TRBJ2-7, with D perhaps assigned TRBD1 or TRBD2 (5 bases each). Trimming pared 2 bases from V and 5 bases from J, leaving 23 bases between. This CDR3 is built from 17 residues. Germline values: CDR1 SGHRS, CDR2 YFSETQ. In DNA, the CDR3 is TGCGCCAGCAGCTTCTTCGCTGGGGGAGACGACGGCCACGAGCAGTACTTC. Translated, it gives CASSFFAGGDDGHEQYF.

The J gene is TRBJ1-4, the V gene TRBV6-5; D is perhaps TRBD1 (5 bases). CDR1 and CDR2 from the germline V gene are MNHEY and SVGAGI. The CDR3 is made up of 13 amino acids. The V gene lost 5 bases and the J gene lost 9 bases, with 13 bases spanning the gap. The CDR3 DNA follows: TGTGCCAGCAGTCCCGGGGGGAGCCAAAAACTGTTTTTT. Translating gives CASSPGGSQKLFF.

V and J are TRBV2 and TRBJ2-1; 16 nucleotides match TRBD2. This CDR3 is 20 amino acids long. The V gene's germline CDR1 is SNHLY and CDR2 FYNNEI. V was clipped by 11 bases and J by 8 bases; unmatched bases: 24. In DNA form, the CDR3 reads TGTGCCGGCGCGATCCACCCGGGACTAGCGGGAGGGCCGGGGGTCGATGAGCAGTTCTTC. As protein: CAGAIHPGLAGGPGVDEQFF.

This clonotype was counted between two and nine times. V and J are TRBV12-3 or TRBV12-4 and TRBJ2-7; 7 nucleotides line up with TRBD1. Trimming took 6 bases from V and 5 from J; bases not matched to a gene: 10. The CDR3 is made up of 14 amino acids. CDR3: CASSLPGQLHEQYF. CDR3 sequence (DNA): TGTGCCAGCAGCCTACCGGGACAGCTCCACGAGCAGTACTTC.

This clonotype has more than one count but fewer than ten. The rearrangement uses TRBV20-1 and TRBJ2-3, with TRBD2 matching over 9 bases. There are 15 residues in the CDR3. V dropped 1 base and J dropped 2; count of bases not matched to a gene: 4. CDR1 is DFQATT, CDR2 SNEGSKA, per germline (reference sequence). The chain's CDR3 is CSARGLAENTDTQYF. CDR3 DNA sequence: TGCAGTGCTAGAGGACTAGCGGAAAACACAGATACGCAGTATTTT.

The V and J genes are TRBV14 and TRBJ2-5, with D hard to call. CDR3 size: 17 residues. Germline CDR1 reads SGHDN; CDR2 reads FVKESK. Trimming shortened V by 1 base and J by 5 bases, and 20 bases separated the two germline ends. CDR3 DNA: TGTGCCAGCAGCCAAGTCGTGGGCGCTACACTGGGGGAGACCCAGTACTTC. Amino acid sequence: CASSQVVGATLGETQYF.

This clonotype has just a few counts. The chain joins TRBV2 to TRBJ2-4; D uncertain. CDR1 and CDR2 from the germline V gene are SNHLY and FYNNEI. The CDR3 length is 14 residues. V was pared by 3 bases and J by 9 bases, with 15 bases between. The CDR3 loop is CASSDHSVLGIQYF. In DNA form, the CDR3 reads TGTGCCAGCAGTGACCATTCCGTTTTGGGCATTCAGTACTTC.

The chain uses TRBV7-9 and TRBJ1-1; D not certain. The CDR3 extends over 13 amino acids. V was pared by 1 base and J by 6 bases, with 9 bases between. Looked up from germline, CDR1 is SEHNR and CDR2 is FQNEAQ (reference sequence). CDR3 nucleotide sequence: TGTGCCAGCAGCTTAGTACCCAAGGCTGAAGCTTTCTTT. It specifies CASSLVPKAEAFF.

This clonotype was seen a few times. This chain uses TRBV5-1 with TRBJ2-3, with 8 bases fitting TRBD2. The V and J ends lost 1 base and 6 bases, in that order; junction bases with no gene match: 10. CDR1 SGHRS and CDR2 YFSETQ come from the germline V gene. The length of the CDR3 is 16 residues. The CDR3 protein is CASSLMERGTADTQYF. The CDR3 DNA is TGCGCCAGCAGCTTGATGGAGCGGGGGACCGCCGATACGCAGTATTTT.

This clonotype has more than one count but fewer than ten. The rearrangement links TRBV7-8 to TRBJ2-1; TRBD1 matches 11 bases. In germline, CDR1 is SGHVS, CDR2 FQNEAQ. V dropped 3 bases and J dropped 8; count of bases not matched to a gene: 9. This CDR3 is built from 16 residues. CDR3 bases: TGTGCCAGCAGCTTGGACAGGGGGCGTATTCTCGATGAGCAGTTCTTC. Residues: CASSLDRGRILDEQFF. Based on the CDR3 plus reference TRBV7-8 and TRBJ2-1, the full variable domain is GAGVSQSPRYKVAKRGQDVALRCDPISGHVSLFWYQQALGQGPEFLTYFQNEAQLDKSGLPSDRFFAERPEGSVSTLKIQRTQQEDSAVYLCASSLDRGRILDEQFFGPGTRLTVL.